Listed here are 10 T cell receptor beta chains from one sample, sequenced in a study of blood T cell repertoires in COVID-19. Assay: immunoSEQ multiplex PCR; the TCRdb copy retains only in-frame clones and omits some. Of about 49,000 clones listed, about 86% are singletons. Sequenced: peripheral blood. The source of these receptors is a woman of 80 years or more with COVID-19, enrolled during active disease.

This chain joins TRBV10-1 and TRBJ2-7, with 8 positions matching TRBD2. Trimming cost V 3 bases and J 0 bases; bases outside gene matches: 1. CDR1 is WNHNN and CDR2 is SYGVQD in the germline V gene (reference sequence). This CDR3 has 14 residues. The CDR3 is CASSESGSSYEQYF. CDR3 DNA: TGCGCCAGCAGTGAAAGCGGGAGCTCCTACGAGCAGTACTTC.

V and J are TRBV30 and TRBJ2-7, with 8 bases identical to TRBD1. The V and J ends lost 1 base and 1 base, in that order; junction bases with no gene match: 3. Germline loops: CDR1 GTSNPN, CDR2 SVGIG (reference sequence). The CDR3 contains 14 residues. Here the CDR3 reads CAWSARDRSYEQYF. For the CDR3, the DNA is TGTGCCTGGAGTGCCCGGGACAGGTCCTACGAGCAGTACTTC.

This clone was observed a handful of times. The CDR3 DNA reads TGTGCCAGTAGTGTTGGACAGGGGTGGACTGAAGCTTTCTTT. Translated, it gives CASSVGQGWTEAFF. The rearrangement uses TRBV19 and TRBJ1-1, with 9 bases matching TRBD1. The CDR3 extends over 14 amino acids. Germline CDR1 reads LNHDA; CDR2 reads SQIVND (reference sequence). The ends lost 5 bases at V and 5 bases at J; junction bases unmatched: 6.

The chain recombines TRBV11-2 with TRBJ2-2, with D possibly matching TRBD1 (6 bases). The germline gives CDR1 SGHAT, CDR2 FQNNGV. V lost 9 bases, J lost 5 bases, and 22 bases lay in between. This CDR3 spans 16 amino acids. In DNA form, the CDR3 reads TGTGCCAGTTCGCTGGAGAGGGTCAGGGGAACCGGGGAGCTGTTTTTT. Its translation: CASSLERVRGTGELFF.

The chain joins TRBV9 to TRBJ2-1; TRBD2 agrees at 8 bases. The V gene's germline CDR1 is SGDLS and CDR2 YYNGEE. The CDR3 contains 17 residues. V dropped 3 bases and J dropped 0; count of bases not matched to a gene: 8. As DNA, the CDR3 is TGTGCCAGCAGCGGCCTGACTAGCGAGAGCTCCTACAATGAGCAGTTCTTC. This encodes CASSGLTSESSYNEQFF. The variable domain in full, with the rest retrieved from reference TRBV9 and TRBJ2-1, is DSGVTQTPKHLITATGQRVTLRCSPRSGDLSVYWYQQSLDQGLQFLIQYYNGEERAKGNILERFSAQQFPDLHSELNLSSLELGDSALYFCASSGLTSESSYNEQFFGPGTRLTVL.

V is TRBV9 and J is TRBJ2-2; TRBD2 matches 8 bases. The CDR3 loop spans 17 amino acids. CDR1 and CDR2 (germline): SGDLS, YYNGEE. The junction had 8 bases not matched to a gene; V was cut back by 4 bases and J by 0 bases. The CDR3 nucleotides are TGTGCCAGCAGCCCTCGACTAGCGAACGCGAACACCGGGGAGCTGTTTTTT. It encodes CASSPRLANANTGELFF. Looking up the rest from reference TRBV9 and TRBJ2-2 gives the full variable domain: DSGVTQTPKHLITATGQRVTLRCSPRSGDLSVYWYQQSLDQGLQFLIQYYNGEERAKGNILERFSAQQFPDLHSELNLSSLELGDSALYFCASSPRLANANTGELFFGEGSRLTVL.

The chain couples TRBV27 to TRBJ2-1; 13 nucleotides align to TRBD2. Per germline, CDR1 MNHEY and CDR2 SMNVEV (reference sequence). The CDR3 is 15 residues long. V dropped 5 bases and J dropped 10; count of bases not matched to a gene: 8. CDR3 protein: CASSQTSGGPREQFF. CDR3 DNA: TGTGCCAGCAGTCAGACTAGCGGGGGGCCCCGGGAGCAGTTCTTC.

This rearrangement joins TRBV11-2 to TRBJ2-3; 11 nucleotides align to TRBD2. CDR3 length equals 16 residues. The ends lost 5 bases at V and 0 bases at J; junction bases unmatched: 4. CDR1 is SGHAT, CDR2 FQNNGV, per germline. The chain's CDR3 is CASSLLAGVSTDTQYF. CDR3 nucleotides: TGTGCCAGCAGCCTACTAGCGGGAGTTAGCACAGATACGCAGTATTTT.

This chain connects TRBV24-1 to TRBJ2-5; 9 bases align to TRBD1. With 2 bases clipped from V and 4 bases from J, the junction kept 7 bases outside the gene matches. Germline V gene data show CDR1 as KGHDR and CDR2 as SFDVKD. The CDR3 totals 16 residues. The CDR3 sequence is CATSDSTGGIAETQYF. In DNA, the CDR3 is TGTGCCACCAGTGATTCAACAGGGGGCATAGCAGAGACCCAGTACTTC.

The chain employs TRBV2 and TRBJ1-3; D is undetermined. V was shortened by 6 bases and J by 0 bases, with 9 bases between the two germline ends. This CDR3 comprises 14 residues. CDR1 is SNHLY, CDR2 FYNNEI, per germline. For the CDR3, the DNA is TGTGCCAGCAGGACGGGAAGCTCTGGAAACACCATATATTTT. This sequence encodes CASRTGSSGNTIYF.